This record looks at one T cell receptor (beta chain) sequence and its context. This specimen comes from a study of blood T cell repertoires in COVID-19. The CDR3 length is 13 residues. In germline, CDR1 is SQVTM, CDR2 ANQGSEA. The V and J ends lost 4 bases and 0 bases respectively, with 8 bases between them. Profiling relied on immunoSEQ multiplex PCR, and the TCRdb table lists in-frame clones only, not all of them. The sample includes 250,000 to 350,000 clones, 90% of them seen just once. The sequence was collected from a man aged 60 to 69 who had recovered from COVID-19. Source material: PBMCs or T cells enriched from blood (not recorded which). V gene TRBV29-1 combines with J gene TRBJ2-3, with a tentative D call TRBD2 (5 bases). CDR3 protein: CSVVRGSTDTQYF. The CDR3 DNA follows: TGCAGCGTTGTTCGAGGGAGCACAGATACGCAGTATTTT.